Here is one TCR beta chain with its context. The target antigen is unknown. The ends were cut back, 1 base at V and 5 bases at J, with 20 bases in the middle. CDR3 length: 17 amino acids. CDR1 is SGHTA and CDR2 is FQGNSA in the germline V gene. This record comes from a study of T cell responses to AZD1222 COVID-19 vaccine. Study at large: Second-dose timings of about 4 or about 12 weeks were pooled.

Using immunoSEQ multiplex PCR, the repertoire was profiled, and TCRdb retains in-frame clones only, with some absent. Of about 67,000 clones listed, around four fifths are singletons. Study-wide findings and caveats: Baseline seropositivity characterized only 5 to 7 AZD1222 recipients.

The starting material was peripheral blood, obtained on day 0 of AZD1222 vaccination. The TCR sequence derives from an adult in good health. This rearrangement joins TRBV7-2 to TRBJ2-5; D uncertain. In nucleotides, the CDR3 is TGTGCCAGCAGCTTAGTCTCAGTCTCGCTTAAAGGTGAGACCCAGTACTTC. This sequence encodes CASSLVSVSLKGETQYF. Combining the CDR3 with reference TRBV7-2 and TRBJ2-5 gives the whole variable domain GAGVSQSPSNKVTEKGKDVELRCDPISGHTALYWYRQSLGQGLEFLIYFQGNSAPDKSGLPSDRFSAERTGGSVSTLTIQRTQQEDSAVYLCASSLVSVSLKGETQYFGPGTRLLVL.